The rows below give T cell receptor beta chains drawn from one sample of a study of cytomegalovirus exposure and HLA in healthy donors. Only in-frame clones appear in the TCRdb table, and some are missing; sequencing was by immunoSEQ multiplex PCR. The repertoire holds 150,000 to 200,000 clones, roughly 79% seen once, with roughly 4.5% in the top ten. Sequenced: PBMCs. Receptors were obtained from a woman aged 18-29 years in good health and CMV-seropositive. Each CDR3 is given with its conserved first and last residue. A D gene is named only where the DNA matches it firmly. Only some rows state a clone size, as once, few, many or a class for expanded clones.

j_gene: TRBJ1-1
v_gene: TRBV4-3
d_gene: NA
abundance: NA
CDR3nt: TGCGCCAGCAGCCGTGGTTTCTTAGCGATGAACACTGAAGCTTTCTTT
CDR3aa: CASSRGFLAMNTEAFF

j_gene: TRBJ2-3
v_gene: TRBV11-3
d_gene: TRBD2
abundance: NA
CDR3nt: TGTGCCAGCAGGGCTAGCGGGGGCGGAGATACGCAGTATTTT
CDR3aa: CASRASGGGDTQYF

j_gene: TRBJ1-2
v_gene: TRBV9
d_gene: NA
abundance: NA
CDR3nt: TGTGCCAGCAGCCTCGGGGGAGACTATGGCTACACCTTC
CDR3aa: CASSLGGDYGYTF

j_gene: TRBJ1-2
v_gene: TRBV5-6
d_gene: TRBD1
abundance: once
CDR3nt: TGTGCCAGCAGCAGGGGGCAGTATGGCTACACCTTC
CDR3aa: CASSRGQYGYTF

j_gene: TRBJ2-3
v_gene: TRBV6-1
d_gene: NA
abundance: NA
CDR3nt: TGTGCCAGCAGTGAGAAGCGGGATACGCAGTATTTT
CDR3aa: CASSEKRDTQYF

j_gene: TRBJ1-1
v_gene: TRBV2
d_gene: TRBD1
abundance: NA
CDR3nt: TGTGCCAGCAGTGGGACAGGGCTTGAAGCTTTCTTT
CDR3aa: CASSGTGLEAFF

j_gene: TRBJ2-2
v_gene: TRBV15
d_gene: NA
abundance: NA
CDR3nt: TGTGCCACCAGCAGAAATCGAGGAGGGACGGACACCGGGGAGCTGTTTTTT
CDR3aa: CATSRNRGGTDTGELFF

j_gene: TRBJ2-3
v_gene: TRBV5-8
d_gene: NA
abundance: NA
CDR3nt: TGTGCCAGCAGCTTGGTTGGGGGGGATACGCAGTATTTT
CDR3aa: CASSLVGGDTQYF

j_gene: TRBJ1-5
v_gene: TRBV28
d_gene: NA
abundance: NA
CDR3nt: TGTGCCAGCAGTTTACACATCGGGAATAGCAATCAGCCCCAGCATTTT
CDR3aa: CASSLHIGNSNQPQHF

j_gene: TRBJ1-1
v_gene: TRBV21-1
d_gene: NA
abundance: NA
CDR3nt: TGTGCCAGCAGCATCCCCGGGACAGGGATCTCTGAAGCTTTCTTT
CDR3aa: CASSIPGTGISEAFF

j_gene: TRBJ1-2
v_gene: TRBV30
d_gene: TRBD1
abundance: NA
CDR3nt: TGTGCCCATTCCCCCGGGACAGGGCACTATGGCTACACCTTC
CDR3aa: CAHSPGTGHYGYTF

j_gene: TRBJ1-2
v_gene: TRBV6-1
d_gene: NA
abundance: NA
CDR3nt: TGTGCCAGCAGTGCGACAGTTCAGGGCTACACCTTC
CDR3aa: CASSATVQGYTF

j_gene: TRBJ1-1
v_gene: TRBV7-2
d_gene: NA
abundance: NA
CDR3nt: TGTGCCAGCAGCTTAGCGGACAGAATAACTGAAGCTTTCTTT
CDR3aa: CASSLADRITEAFF

j_gene: TRBJ2-1
v_gene: TRBV14
d_gene: NA
abundance: NA
CDR3nt: TGTGCCAGCAGCCAAGAAACAGGGCCGTTGAAGGAGCAGTTCTTC
CDR3aa: CASSQETGPLKEQFF

j_gene: TRBJ2-1
v_gene: TRBV7-3
d_gene: NA
abundance: once
CDR3nt: TGTGCCAGCAGCGAGACTAGCAATGAGCAGTTCTTC
CDR3aa: CASSETSNEQFF

j_gene: TRBJ1-5
v_gene: TRBV6-5
d_gene: TRBD1
abundance: NA
CDR3nt: TGTGCCAGCAGCCCGGACAGGGAAAGTCAGCCCCAGCATTTT
CDR3aa: CASSPDRESQPQHF

j_gene: TRBJ2-7
v_gene: TRBV7-2
d_gene: NA
abundance: NA
CDR3nt: TGTGCCAGCAGCTTATCGCGGCGTCGGGACGGGGGGCCTCCCTACGAGCAGTACTTC
CDR3aa: CASSLSRRRDGGPPYEQYF

j_gene: TRBJ1-5
v_gene: TRBV27
d_gene: NA
abundance: NA
CDR3nt: TGTGCCAGCAGTTTGTCTTGGACAGATAATCAGCCCCAGCATTTT
CDR3aa: CASSLSWTDNQPQHF

j_gene: TRBJ2-3
v_gene: TRBV7-2
d_gene: TRBD2
abundance: NA
CDR3nt: TGTGCCTGCCGCTGGGGGGTCGCGGGGGGGGCCAGAGATACGCAGTATTTT
CDR3aa: CACRWGVAGGARDTQYF

j_gene: TRBJ1-1
v_gene: TRBV19
d_gene: TRBD1
abundance: NA
CDR3nt: TGTGCCAGTAGAACAGGGGGCCAGGTGGCGTGGTTCTTT
CDR3aa: CASRTGGQVAWFF

j_gene: TRBJ1-2
v_gene: TRBV19
d_gene: NA
abundance: few
CDR3nt: TGTGCCGCCTCCGGAGCTAACTATGGCTACACCTTC
CDR3aa: CAASGANYGYTF

j_gene: TRBJ2-3
v_gene: TRBV2
d_gene: TRBD2
abundance: NA
CDR3nt: TGTGCCGCACGGGGGGGCCCGAGCACAGATACGCAGTATTTT
CDR3aa: CAARGGPSTDTQYF

j_gene: TRBJ2-4
v_gene: TRBV5-1
d_gene: NA
abundance: NA
CDR3nt: TGCGCCAGCAGCTTGGTTGACCCCCGGGGAAACATTCAGTACTTC
CDR3aa: CASSLVDPRGNIQYF

j_gene: TRBJ1-1
v_gene: TRBV6-5
d_gene: TRBD1
abundance: NA
CDR3nt: TGTGCCAGCAGTTACTCCCGGACAGGGGGCCTGACTGAAGCTTTCTTT
CDR3aa: CASSYSRTGGLTEAFF

j_gene: TRBJ1-2
v_gene: TRBV5-4
d_gene: NA
abundance: NA
CDR3nt: TGTGCCAGCAGCTCTCGTCGTGACTATGGCTACACCTTC
CDR3aa: CASSSRRDYGYTF

j_gene: TRBJ1-4
v_gene: TRBV7-9
d_gene: NA
abundance: NA
CDR3nt: TGTGCCAGCAGCCCAACAGGAGCTGCAACTAATGAAAAACTGTTTTTT
CDR3aa: CASSPTGAATNEKLFF

j_gene: TRBJ2-2
v_gene: TRBV7-2
d_gene: NA
abundance: NA
CDR3nt: TGTGCCAGCCGATTGAGTGCGGCCGGGGAGCTGTTTTTT
CDR3aa: CASRLSAAGELFF

j_gene: TRBJ2-1
v_gene: TRBV27
d_gene: NA
abundance: few
CDR3nt: TGTGCCAGCAGTTTATTGGCGGGGTTCTACAATGAGCAGTTCTTC
CDR3aa: CASSLLAGFYNEQFF

j_gene: TRBJ2-1
v_gene: TRBV28
d_gene: TRBD2
abundance: NA
CDR3nt: TGTGCCAGCAGTTTGTGGGAGGGCAGAGGGGCCTACAATGAGCAGTTCTTC
CDR3aa: CASSLWEGRGAYNEQFF

j_gene: TRBJ2-7
v_gene: TRBV25-1
d_gene: NA
abundance: NA
CDR3nt: TGTGCCAGCAGTGACCTCGGGCAGGGGATCGAATACGAGCAGTACTTC
CDR3aa: CASSDLGQGIEYEQYF

j_gene: TRBJ2-6
v_gene: TRBV5-1
d_gene: NA
abundance: few
CDR3nt: TGCGCCAGCAGCTTGGTCACAGGGATCAGTGGGGCCAACGTCCTGACTTTC
CDR3aa: CASSLVTGISGANVLTF

j_gene: TRBJ1-2
v_gene: TRBV9
d_gene: TRBD1
abundance: NA
CDR3nt: TGTGCCAGCAGCCCGGGACAGCTGAGGTCCTATGGCTACACCTTC
CDR3aa: CASSPGQLRSYGYTF

j_gene: TRBJ2-2
v_gene: TRBV19
d_gene: TRBD2
abundance: once
CDR3nt: TGTGCCAGTAGTATCGGCGGGGGGCGCACCGGGGAGCTGTTTTTT
CDR3aa: CASSIGGGRTGELFF

j_gene: TRBJ1-2
v_gene: TRBV6-6
d_gene: TRBD1
abundance: NA
CDR3nt: TGTGCCAGCAGTTACGCCCGGACAGGGCGCTATGGCTACACCTTC
CDR3aa: CASSYARTGRYGYTF

j_gene: TRBJ1-1
v_gene: TRBV6-1
d_gene: TRBD1
abundance: NA
CDR3nt: TGTGCCAGCAGTGAAGTCGCGGGGGACAGGATCGAAGCTTTCTTT
CDR3aa: CASSEVAGDRIEAFF

j_gene: TRBJ2-5
v_gene: TRBV27
d_gene: NA
abundance: NA
CDR3nt: TGTGCCAGCAGTTTATTGGTGGGAGGGACCCAGTACTTC
CDR3aa: CASSLLVGGTQYF

j_gene: TRBJ2-5
v_gene: TRBV6-1
d_gene: TRBD1
abundance: NA
CDR3nt: TGTGCCACCCGACAGGGAGAGGAGCAGTACTTC
CDR3aa: CATRQGEEQYF

j_gene: TRBJ2-5
v_gene: TRBV11-3
d_gene: NA
abundance: NA
CDR3nt: TGTGCCAGCAGCTCCAACCCCGACATTCAAGAGACCCAGTACTTC
CDR3aa: CASSSNPDIQETQYF

j_gene: TRBJ2-7
v_gene: TRBV10-1
d_gene: TRBD1
abundance: NA
CDR3nt: TGCGCCAGCAGCGATTCCGGGACAGGGGGCCTCTACGAGCAGTACTTC
CDR3aa: CASSDSGTGGLYEQYF

j_gene: TRBJ2-3
v_gene: TRBV9
d_gene: TRBD2
abundance: NA
CDR3nt: TGTGCCAGCAGCTTATCAGCGGGGGTGAGCACAGATACGCAGTATTTT
CDR3aa: CASSLSAGVSTDTQYF

j_gene: TRBJ1-4
v_gene: TRBV5-8
d_gene: NA
abundance: NA
CDR3nt: TGTGCCAGCAGCTTACAGAGACAGGAAAAACTGTTTTTT
CDR3aa: CASSLQRQEKLFF

j_gene: TRBJ1-1
v_gene: TRBV6-6
d_gene: TRBD1
abundance: NA
CDR3nt: TGTGCCAGCACCCGACAGGGCATCCCTGAAGCTTTCTTT
CDR3aa: CASTRQGIPEAFF

j_gene: TRBJ1-4
v_gene: TRBV18
d_gene: TRBD1
abundance: NA
CDR3nt: TGTGCCAGCTCAGCGCCATCTGACAGGGGCAGCGAAAAACTGTTTTTT
CDR3aa: CASSAPSDRGSEKLFF

j_gene: TRBJ2-1
v_gene: TRBV19
d_gene: TRBD1
abundance: NA
CDR3nt: TGTGCCAGTAGGCCTGAATCCGGGACAGGGGGCCGGGTAGATGAGCAGTTCTTC
CDR3aa: CASRPESGTGGRVDEQFF

j_gene: TRBJ2-1
v_gene: TRBV2
d_gene: TRBD2
abundance: NA
CDR3nt: TGTGCCAGTGCACTAGCGGTTTTCGACAATGAGCAGTTCTTC
CDR3aa: CASALAVFDNEQFF

j_gene: TRBJ1-1
v_gene: TRBV6-1
d_gene: NA
abundance: NA
CDR3nt: TGTGCCATAGAGGCCTCGAACACTGAAGCTTTCTTT
CDR3aa: CAIEASNTEAFF

j_gene: TRBJ2-1
v_gene: TRBV5-1
d_gene: TRBD2
abundance: NA
CDR3nt: TGCGCCAGCAGCCAGGGACTAGCGGGGGGGCGTACTGAGCAGTTCTTC
CDR3aa: CASSQGLAGGRTEQFF

j_gene: TRBJ2-3
v_gene: TRBV2
d_gene: TRBD2
abundance: NA
CDR3nt: TGTGCCAGCAGATTGACTAGCGGTAGGGCAGATACGCAGTATTTT
CDR3aa: CASRLTSGRADTQYF

j_gene: TRBJ2-3
v_gene: TRBV9
d_gene: NA
abundance: NA
CDR3nt: TGTGCCAGCAGTATAGGGGGAGATACGCAGTATTTT
CDR3aa: CASSIGGDTQYF